This is a list of T cell receptor beta chains from one sample in a study of blood T cells in healthy people across ages. TCRdb reprocessed the 5' RACE reads via MiXCR and lists one record per CDR3 protein. The sample holds about 540,000 distinct CDR3 sequences, approximately 25% seen once. This sample was shared with a second study, whose subject was T cells of mothers and their children.

Sequenced input: blood. The receptors here all came from a boy aged 10-17 years in good health. CDR3s include the opening cysteine and the closing phenylalanine or tryptophan.

V gene	J gene	CDR3 protein
TRBV6-5	TRBJ1-2	CASSYSSRPGSYGYTF
TRBV28	TRBJ2-7	CASTGLAGGPNEQYF
TRBV19	TRBJ1-1	CASSIAPGMAEAFF
TRBV18	TRBJ2-6	CASSPPFPGGSSGANVLTF
TRBV7-2	TRBJ2-5	CASSPLSGGLLQETQYF
TRBV2	TRBJ2-1	CASSEAGQAYDEQFF
TRBV12-3/TRBV12-4	TRBJ2-7	CVSGYWESYEQYF
TRBV11-2	TRBJ2-5	CASSLTGHETQYF
TRBV7-9	TRBJ2-1	CASSFRLAGGDEQFF
TRBV24-1	NA	CATRGGRNEQFF
TRBV28	TRBJ2-3	CASSLGDRVLTDTQYF
TRBV3-1	TRBJ1-1	CASSIRQGVFSEAFF
TRBV7-9	TRBJ2-5	CASSRTVGETQYF
TRBV2	NA	CVSRETSGNEQFF
TRBV6-2/TRBV6-3	NA	CASRMGARGFDEQFF
TRBV20-1	TRBJ1-2	CSARTGAYGYTF
TRBV2	NA	CASSGTGPYEQYF
TRBV28	TRBJ1-1	CASRPGQGGLNTEAFF
TRBV20-1	TRBJ2-2	CSATSERTQNTGELFF
TRBV3-1	TRBJ2-3	CASSRSGPHAQYF
TRBV20-1	TRBJ1-1	CSAMAMNTEAFF
TRBV20-1	TRBJ2-7	CSARKGAGGPYEQYF
TRBV6-1	TRBJ1-4	CASSEARKAPTNEKLFF